Below, 26 T cell receptor beta chains from the same sample are listed, as sequenced in a study of T cell responses to AZD1222 COVID-19 vaccine. Assay used: immunoSEQ multiplex PCR; TCRdb lists only in-frame clones, some missing. The sample carries around 160,000 clones, about 92% recorded once. The specimen was peripheral blood, collected on day 0 of AZD1222 vaccination. These receptors were taken from an adult in good health.

This clone came up once. The chain joins TRBV5-6 to TRBJ2-7; the D gene is possibly TRBD1 (6 bases). The CDR3 loop spans 16 amino acids. The germline gives CDR1 SGHDT, CDR2 YYEEEE. Trimming pared 3 bases from V and 2 bases from J, leaving 18 bases between. CDR3 DNA sequence: TGTGCCAGCAGCTCGGGTCCCACAGGGAACACCTACGAGCAGTACTTC. Protein product: CASSSGPTGNTYEQYF.

The chain is built from TRBV6-1 and TRBJ2-5, with 9 bases fitting TRBD2. Germline V gene lookup returns CDR1 MNHNS and CDR2 SASEGT. J gave up 5 bases and V 3 bases, and 7 bases lay outside the gene matches. This CDR3 comprises 15 residues. CDR3 in DNA: TGTGCCAGCAGTGATCAAGCGGGAGGATACGAGACCCAGTACTTC. This translates into CASSDQAGGYETQYF.

This clone was picked up one time. The V gene is TRBV18, the J gene TRBJ1-5; D remains ambiguous. The CDR3 runs 16 residues. V dropped 0 bases and J dropped 6 bases, with 15 bases sitting between them. In germline, CDR1 is KGHSH, CDR2 LQKENI. CDR3 sequence: CASSPPAASRSQPQHF. The CDR3 bases are TGTGCCAGCTCACCACCGGCAGCCTCTCGGTCTCAGCCCCAGCATTTT. Full variable domain (rest looked up from reference TRBV18 and TRBJ1-5): NAGVMQNPRHLVRRRGQEARLRCSPMKGHSHVYWYRQLPEEGLKFMVYLQKENIIDESGMPKERFSAEFPKEGPSILRIQQVVRGDSAAYFCASSPPAASRSQPQHFGDGTRLSIL.

The chain combines TRBV7-9 with TRBJ2-1; possible D gene TRBD1, 6 bases. CDR3 length: 14 residues. V dropped 4 bases and J dropped 3 bases, with 10 bases sitting between them. The germline CDR1 and CDR2 sequences are SEHNR and FQNEAQ (reference sequence). The CDR3 spells CASSSRTDYNEQFF. Here the CDR3 DNA reads TGTGCCAGCAGCTCCCGGACAGACTACAATGAGCAGTTCTTC.

This chain uses TRBV6-2 or TRBV6-3 with TRBJ1-6; D is perhaps TRBD1 (6 bases). The CDR3 totals 17 residues. Trimming took off 0 bases at V and 4 bases at J, with 13 bases between the two ends. From germline, CDR1 is MNHEY and CDR2 SVGEGT. This CDR3 reads CASSYSRGGGYNSPLHF. Here the CDR3 DNA reads TGTGCCAGCAGTTACTCGAGGGGGGGCGGATATAATTCACCCCTCCACTTT.

This chain joins TRBV5-4 and TRBJ2-1, with D tentatively TRBD1 (5 bases). V was trimmed by 4 bases and J by 5 bases, leaving 10 bases between them. This CDR3 is built from 13 residues. Germline assignment: CDR1 SGHNT and CDR2 YYREEE (reference sequence). CDR3 in amino acids: CASSHDRNNEQFF. In nucleotides, the CDR3 is TGTGCCAGCAGCCACGACAGAAACAATGAGCAGTTCTTC.

The V and J genes are TRBV5-1 and TRBJ2-7; D assignment may be TRBD1 or TRBD2 (5 bases each). CDR3 size: 14 residues. V was clipped by 0 bases and J by 1 base, with 8 bases between them. Germline values: CDR1 SGHRS, CDR2 YFSETQ. In DNA, the CDR3 is TGCGCCAGCAGCTTGGGAGGGGCTTCCTACGAGCAGTACTTC. It is translated as CASSLGGASYEQYF. Filled out from reference TRBV5-1 and TRBJ2-7, the complete variable domain reads KAGVTQTPRYLIKTRGQQVTLSCSPISGHRSVSWYQQTPGQGLQFLFEYFSETQRNKGNFPGRFSGRQFSNSRSEMNVSTLELGDSALYLCASSLGGASYEQYFGPGTRLTVT.

This clone occurred a few times. The chain recombines TRBV7-8 with TRBJ1-1; D remains ambiguous. The CDR3 has 18 amino acids. V lost 2 bases and J 0 bases, leaving 19 bases between the germline ends. Germline values: CDR1 SGHVS, CDR2 FQNEAQ. CDR3 loop: CASSLLAEAARMNTEAFF. The CDR3 region has the DNA TGTGCCAGCAGCTTATTGGCCGAGGCCGCCCGCATGAACACTGAAGCTTTCTTT.

V is TRBV9 and J is TRBJ2-3; D might be TRBD2 (6 bases). Trimming cost V 1 base and J 5 bases, with 11 bases left between them. The CDR3 contains 14 residues. Germline V lookup: CDR1 SGDLS, CDR2 YYNGEE. CDR3 loop: CASSVRASVDTQYF. DNA of the CDR3: TGTGCCAGCAGCGTAAGGGCTAGCGTAGATACGCAGTATTTT.

The count of this clone is one. The J gene is TRBJ1-1, the V gene TRBV12-3 or TRBV12-4; 7 bases are shared with TRBD1. Losses at the gene ends were 6 bases for V and 9 bases for J; bases not matched to a gene: 4. This CDR3 is 11 amino acids long. The CDR3 sequence is CASRTGMKAFF. The CDR3 coding sequence is TGTGCCAGCAGGACAGGGATGAAAGCTTTCTTT.

This chain uses TRBV5-1 with TRBJ2-2, with TRBD2 matching 10 bases. There are 16 residues in the CDR3. V was clipped by 1 base and J by 3 bases; unmatched bases: 3. The V gene's germline CDR1 is SGHRS and CDR2 YFSETQ. CDR3 residues: CASSLLAGVDTGELFF. As DNA, the CDR3 is TGCGCCAGCAGCTTGCTAGCGGGAGTCGACACCGGGGAGCTGTTTTTT.

V and J are TRBV7-8 and TRBJ1-6; maybe TRBD1 (6 bases). Germline V CDR1 and CDR2: SGHVS, FQNEAQ. The CDR3 totals 16 residues. V shed 5 bases and J shed 4 bases, with 15 bases lying between them. CDR3 in amino acids: CASSHRVDNYNSPLHF. The CDR3 nucleotides read TGTGCCAGCAGCCACAGGGTGGATAATTATAATTCACCCCTCCACTTT. Looking up the rest from reference TRBV7-8 and TRBJ1-6 gives the full variable domain: GAGVSQSPRYKVAKRGQDVALRCDPISGHVSLFWYQQALGQGPEFLTYFQNEAQLDKSGLPSDRFFAERPEGSVSTLKIQRTQQEDSAVYLCASSHRVDNYNSPLHFGNGTRLTVT.

This chain uses TRBV19 with TRBJ2-3; D is undetermined. Germline V gene sequence: CDR1 LNHDA, CDR2 SQIVND (reference sequence). V was cut by 3 bases and J by 3 bases, with 7 bases left in between. The CDR3 covers 13 residues. The CDR3 here is CASSIARTDTQYF. The DNA for the CDR3 is TGTGCCAGTAGTATTGCAAGGACAGATACGCAGTATTTT.

V is TRBV24-1 and J is TRBJ2-1; tentative D call: TRBD2 (7 bases). Germline CDR1 and CDR2: KGHDR and SFDVKD. V was trimmed by 6 bases and J by 7 bases, leaving 15 bases between them. The CDR3 spans 14 residues. The CDR3 region has the DNA TGTGCCACCAGTAGCGGCGGGGGCCAAAATGAGCAGTTCTTC. This encodes CATSSGGGQNEQFF.

This chain links TRBV11-2 with TRBJ2-7; D is undetermined. The CDR3 loop spans 12 amino acids. Germline V gene data show CDR1 as SGHAT and CDR2 as FQNNGV. The V and J ends lost 1 base and 5 bases respectively, with 6 bases between them. CDR3 in DNA: TGTGCCAGCAGCTTAGTTCGCGACGAGCAGTACTTC. This encodes CASSLVRDEQYF.

The chain has TRBV2 and TRBJ2-1; tentative D call: TRBD2 (6 bases). The CDR3 has 14 residues. V was shortened by 8 bases and J by 8 bases, with 19 bases between the two germline ends. Germline assignment: CDR1 SNHLY and CDR2 FYNNEI. Here the CDR3 reads CASGLWLRDDEQFF. DNA for the CDR3: TGTGCCAGCGGGCTCTGGTTGCGGGACGATGAGCAGTTCTTC. Filled out from reference TRBV2 and TRBJ2-1, the complete variable domain reads EPEVTQTPSHQVTQMGQEVILRCVPISNHLYFYWYRQILGQKVEFLVSFYNNEISEKSEIFDDQFSVERPDGSNFTLKIRSTKLEDSAMYFCASGLWLRDDEQFFGPGTRLTVL.

This clone was seen once. The rearrangement links TRBV6-6 to TRBJ2-2; D is uncertain. The CDR3 length is 13 residues. Trimming stripped 1 base from V and 5 bases from J, with 5 bases between. Germline assignment: CDR1 MNHNY and CDR2 SVGAGI (reference sequence). As DNA, the CDR3 is TGTGCCAGCAGTTACTTGGAGACCGGGGAGCTGTTTTTT. Protein sequence: CASSYLETGELFF.

This chain uses TRBV15 with TRBJ1-4; D call uncertain. This CDR3 region has 14 residues. CDR1 and CDR2 from the germline V gene are LNHNV and YYDKDF (reference sequence). V was shortened by 1 base and J by 8 bases, with 11 bases between the two germline ends. The CDR3 protein is CATSRVRETEKLFF. The CDR3 DNA reads as TGTGCCACCAGCAGAGTACGCGAGACCGAAAAACTGTTTTTT.

The chain carries TRBV5-4 and TRBJ2-7, with TRBD1 matching 8 bases. V dropped 4 bases and J dropped 1; count of bases not matched to a gene: 19. CDR1 and CDR2 from the germline V gene are SGHNT and YYREEE (reference sequence). This CDR3 is 19 amino acids long. CDR3 DNA: TGTGCCAGCAGCGTCGGTGGACAGGGAGTTCCTATGGGTTCCTACGAGCAGTACTTC. This codes for CASSVGGQGVPMGSYEQYF. The variable domain in full, with the rest retrieved from reference TRBV5-4 and TRBJ2-7, is ETGVTQSPTHLIKTRGQQVTLRCSSQSGHNTVSWYQQALGQGPQFIFQYYREEENGRGNFPPRFSGLQFPNYSSELNVNALELDDSALYLCASSVGGQGVPMGSYEQYFGPGTRLTVT.

V usage is TRBV7-8 and J usage is TRBJ2-7; D perhaps matches TRBD2 (7 bases). This CDR3 region has 15 residues. V was trimmed by 5 bases and J by 7 bases, leaving 21 bases between them. The V gene's germline CDR1 is SGHVS and CDR2 FQNEAQ. The CDR3 loop reads CASSRSGTPLGEQYF. The CDR3, as DNA: TGTGCCAGCAGCCGAAGCGGGACACCTTTGGGGGAGCAGTACTTC.

This rearrangement joins TRBV6-5 to TRBJ2-7, with 11 positions matching TRBD2. The CDR3 loop spans 15 amino acids. Germline values: CDR1 MNHEY, CDR2 SVGAGI. With V trimmed by 2 bases and J by 2 bases, 2 bases remained unmatched. The CDR3, as DNA: TGTGCCAGCAGTTACGGACTAGCGGGTCCCTACGAGCAGTACTTC. Protein product: CASSYGLAGPYEQYF.

A single count supports this clone. The rearrangement links TRBV27 to TRBJ1-6, with 8 bases that match TRBD1. The CDR3 length is 14 residues. J gave up 7 bases and V 6 bases, and 5 bases lay outside the gene matches. Germline lookup yields CDR1 MNHEY and CDR2 SMNVEV (reference sequence). This chain's CDR3 is CASRKQGVNSPLHF. The CDR3 DNA is TGTGCCAGCAGAAAACAGGGGGTAAATTCACCCCTCCACTTT.

The chain combines TRBV5-6 with TRBJ2-3; D gene unclear. V lost 1 base and J lost 8, with 8 bases in between. The V gene's germline CDR1 is SGHDT and CDR2 YYEEEE. The CDR3 runs 12 residues. CDR3 nucleotide sequence: TGTGCCAGCAGCTTGCGACTGGGTACGCAGTATTTT. It translates to CASSLRLGTQYF.

The genes are TRBV9 and TRBJ2-3; D is unresolved. Trimming took 4 bases from V and 2 from J, leaving 2 bases between them. Germline loops: CDR1 SGDLS, CDR2 YYNGEE. The CDR3 runs to 11 residues. In nucleotides, the CDR3 is TGTGCCAGCAGCATCACAGATACGCAGTATTTT. This encodes CASSITDTQYF.

The gene calls are TRBV15 and TRBJ2-1; D possibly uses TRBD1 or TRBD2 (5 bases each). CDR1 LNHNV and CDR2 YYDKDF come from the germline V gene (reference sequence). Trimming removed 0 bases from V and 7 bases from J, with 7 bases in between. CDR3 length: 13 amino acids. The CDR3, as DNA: TGTGCCACCAGCAGAGACTGGGGGAATGAGCAGTTCTTC. Its translation is CATSRDWGNEQFF.

The chain is built from TRBV13 and TRBJ2-7, with D perhaps TRBD1 (6 bases). CDR3 length equals 15 residues. Germline CDR1 and CDR2: PRHDT and FYEKMQ (reference sequence). V lost 3 bases and J lost 0, with 12 bases in between. The CDR3 DNA reads as TGTGCCAGCAGCTTCACGGGACAAAGCTCCTACGAGCAGTACTTC. It yields the protein CASSFTGQSSYEQYF.